This T cell receptor (beta chain) was captured by sequencing in a study of naive and memory T cell subsets. Both TRBC1 and TRBC2 were covered by a beta constant-region primer of two equimolar oligonucleotides. The ligated cDNA underwent four PCR rounds using SP2 and nested alpha and beta constant-region primers. TCRdb used MiXCR to reprocess the UMI-ligation and nested PCR reads, holding one entry per CDR3 protein. Of over 80,000 distinct CDR3 sequences listed, 10% to 12% were seen once; the top ten hold 0.12% to 0.15%. This clonotype was detected a few times. Its antigen remains unidentified. There are 12 residues in the CDR3. Between the trimmed V and J ends, which lost 6 bases and 6 bases, there was a span of 8 bases. Germline V gene data show CDR1 as MNHEY and CDR2 as SMNVEV (reference sequence). Findings and caveats of the study: Naive repertoires, especially CD8, held a few larger clonotypes, possibly memory cells re-expressing CD45RA.

The specimen sequenced was naive CD4+ T cells from blood. This clonotype originated in a human donor in good health. The chain couples TRBV27 to TRBJ2-2; D unclear. CDR3 in DNA: TGTGCCAGCAGAAACTTCCCCGGGGAGCTGTTTTTT. Its translation is CASRNFPGELFF.